This T cell receptor beta chain was obtained from a study of a mutant IDH1 vaccine in newly diagnosed glioma. The CDR3 has 14 amino acids. Trimming stripped 1 base from V and 1 base from J, with 6 bases between. CDR1 and CDR2 from the germline V gene are SGHNT and YYREEE (reference sequence). Time point meaning: week 35, safety follow-up. Mutant IDH1 20-mer peptide, at 300 ug, made up each vaccine dose, with topical imiquimod. Data came from immunoSEQ multiplex PCR; TCRdb stores just in-frame clones and leaves some out. The data contain around 30,000 clones, 80% of them singletons. With regard to this clone: Its target is unknown.

This sample comprised PBMCs, obtained from a glioma patient whose treatment included an IDH1 peptide vaccine. The chain is built from TRBV5-4 and TRBJ1-5; no firm D call. The clonotype was recovered from a man aged 40-50 years with glioma. Some clones in this sample may be carry-over from other donors' samples. The CDR3 sequence is CASSLFVSNQPQHF. CDR3 nucleotides: TGTGCCAGCAGCTTGTTTGTCAGCAATCAGCCCCAGCATTTT.